The rows below give T cell receptor beta chains drawn from one sample of a study of blood T cell repertoires in COVID-19. The repertoire was sequenced with immunoSEQ multiplex PCR; TCRdb's copy has only in-frame clones and lacks some. Of roughly 250,000 clones listed, around 89% are singletons. Sequenced sample: PBMCs or T cells enriched from blood (not recorded which). All receptors derive from a man between 40 and 49 years old who had recovered from COVID-19. Both conserved end residues are part of each CDR3. D genes are given only for firm matches. Size is stated for part of the rows, as once, few or many counts, or as a class when the clone is expanded.

v_call: TRBV5-1; clone_size: NA; d_call: TRBD1; j_call: TRBJ1-4; cdr3_nt: TGCGCCAGCAGCCAACAGGGGGCACTGGAAAAACTGTTTTTT; cdr3_aa: CASSQQGALEKLFF
v_call: TRBV7-9; clone_size: NA; d_call: TRBD2; j_call: TRBJ2-3; cdr3_nt: TGTGCCAGCAGCTTACTACTAGCGGGAGGAACAGATACGCAGTATTTT; cdr3_aa: CASSLLLAGGTDTQYF
v_call: TRBV11-3; clone_size: NA; d_call: NA; j_call: TRBJ2-7; cdr3_nt: TGTGCCAGCAGCCTTGGGGCGGCTGGTTGGGACGAGCAGTACTTC; cdr3_aa: CASSLGAAGWDEQYF
v_call: TRBV2; clone_size: NA; d_call: NA; j_call: TRBJ1-1; cdr3_nt: TGTGCCAGCAGGAGGAACACTGAAGCTTTCTTT; cdr3_aa: CASRRNTEAFF
v_call: TRBV7-3; clone_size: few; d_call: NA; j_call: TRBJ2-4; cdr3_nt: TGTGCCAGCAGCATCGGGAAGGGAGCCAAAAACATTCAGTACTTC; cdr3_aa: CASSIGKGAKNIQYF
v_call: TRBV27; clone_size: NA; d_call: TRBD2; j_call: TRBJ2-7; cdr3_nt: TGTGCCAGCGGGACTAGCTACGAGCAGTACTTC; cdr3_aa: CASGTSYEQYF
v_call: TRBV15; clone_size: NA; d_call: TRBD2; j_call: TRBJ2-3; cdr3_nt: TGTGCCACCAGCAGAGAGAACTTTGGACTAGCGAGAAGGGATACGCAGTATTTT; cdr3_aa: CATSRENFGLARRDTQYF
v_call: TRBV18; clone_size: NA; d_call: NA; j_call: TRBJ2-5; cdr3_nt: TGTGCCAGCTTGGGAGCTATCGTAGAGACCCAGTACTTC; cdr3_aa: CASLGAIVETQYF
v_call: TRBV7-9; clone_size: once; d_call: NA; j_call: TRBJ2-7; cdr3_nt: TGTGCCAGCTCCTACGCCGGAGACGAGCAGTACTTC; cdr3_aa: CASSYAGDEQYF
v_call: TRBV7-3; clone_size: NA; d_call: TRBD1; j_call: TRBJ2-7; cdr3_nt: TGTGCCAGCAGCGCTAGACAGGGTCTCGAGCAGTACTTC; cdr3_aa: CASSARQGLEQYF
v_call: TRBV19; clone_size: NA; d_call: NA; j_call: TRBJ2-1; cdr3_nt: TGTGCCAGTAGTCCCAGGGACTTGAGCTCCTACAATGAGCAGTTCTTC; cdr3_aa: CASSPRDLSSYNEQFF
v_call: TRBV5-1; clone_size: few; d_call: NA; j_call: TRBJ1-6; cdr3_nt: TGCGCCAGCAGCGTGGAAGGAGGGGGGGTCTATAATTCACCCCTCCACTTT; cdr3_aa: CASSVEGGGVYNSPLHF
v_call: TRBV24-1; clone_size: NA; d_call: NA; j_call: TRBJ2-3; cdr3_nt: TGTGCCACCAGTGATTTCCTCTTCTCCGGGGAACGGGATACGCAGTATTTT; cdr3_aa: CATSDFLFSGERDTQYF
v_call: TRBV9; clone_size: NA; d_call: NA; j_call: TRBJ1-2; cdr3_nt: TGTGCCAGCAGCTCAGGGGAGGGGGTGTACTATGGCTACACCTTC; cdr3_aa: CASSSGEGVYYGYTF
v_call: TRBV7-2; clone_size: NA; d_call: NA; j_call: TRBJ2-2; cdr3_nt: TGTGCCAGCAGCTTATCGTGGCAGGGTTACACCGGGGAGCTGTTTTTT; cdr3_aa: CASSLSWQGYTGELFF
v_call: TRBV5-4; clone_size: NA; d_call: NA; j_call: TRBJ2-1; cdr3_nt: TGTGCCAGCAGCTTGAAACTATACAATGAGCAGTTCTTC; cdr3_aa: CASSLKLYNEQFF
v_call: TRBV7-9; clone_size: NA; d_call: NA; j_call: TRBJ2-1; cdr3_nt: TGTGCCAGCAGCTTACTGAGAAGGAGCTCCTACAATGAGCAGTTCTTC; cdr3_aa: CASSLLRRSSYNEQFF
v_call: TRBV5-1; clone_size: NA; d_call: TRBD2; j_call: TRBJ2-3; cdr3_nt: TGCGCCAGCAGCTTGGAAGGGGATCTGTGGCTAGCGGGGTCCACAGATACGCAGTATTTT; cdr3_aa: CASSLEGDLWLAGSTDTQYF
v_call: TRBV27; clone_size: NA; d_call: TRBD1; j_call: TRBJ1-6; cdr3_nt: TGTGCCAGCAGTCTACCTCGGGACAGCCCCCATTCACCCCTCCACTTT; cdr3_aa: CASSLPRDSPHSPLHF
v_call: TRBV5-1; clone_size: once; d_call: NA; j_call: TRBJ2-3; cdr3_nt: TGCGCCAGCTGGGACTTCTTATCAGATACGCAGTATTTT; cdr3_aa: CASWDFLSDTQYF
v_call: TRBV6-5; clone_size: NA; d_call: NA; j_call: TRBJ2-7; cdr3_nt: TGTGCCAGCAGTTACACGGGACGGGGGTACGAGCAGTACTTC; cdr3_aa: CASSYTGRGYEQYF
v_call: TRBV4-2; clone_size: NA; d_call: NA; j_call: TRBJ2-2; cdr3_nt: TGTGCCAGCAGCCTGGACAGTGGCACCGGGGAGCTGTTTTTT; cdr3_aa: CASSLDSGTGELFF
v_call: TRBV6-5; clone_size: NA; d_call: NA; j_call: TRBJ2-3; cdr3_nt: TGTGCCAGCAGTTACGCCCCCGGGGGAGGAGATACGCAGTATTTT; cdr3_aa: CASSYAPGGGDTQYF
v_call: TRBV7-2; clone_size: NA; d_call: NA; j_call: TRBJ2-4; cdr3_nt: TGTGCCAGCAGCTTAGGGCGGTCGGGTCAGGGGAACATTCAGTACTTC; cdr3_aa: CASSLGRSGQGNIQYF
v_call: TRBV13; clone_size: NA; d_call: NA; j_call: TRBJ1-1; cdr3_nt: TGTGCCAGCAGCCTCCAAGAGATAACAGGACAGAACACTGAAGCTTTCTTT; cdr3_aa: CASSLQEITGQNTEAFF
v_call: TRBV5-1; clone_size: NA; d_call: NA; j_call: TRBJ1-1; cdr3_nt: TGCGCCAGCAATCCCAGCGGGCAATTGAACACTGAAGCTTTCTTT; cdr3_aa: CASNPSGQLNTEAFF
v_call: TRBV25-1; clone_size: few; d_call: NA; j_call: TRBJ2-2; cdr3_nt: TGTGCCAGCAGTGACCGGACAGCGAACCCGAACACCGGGGAGCTGTTTTTT; cdr3_aa: CASSDRTANPNTGELFF
v_call: TRBV6-1; clone_size: NA; d_call: TRBD1; j_call: TRBJ1-4; cdr3_nt: TGTGCCAGCAGTGAAGTAATAGGGACAGCAGTCAATGAAAAACTGTTTTTT; cdr3_aa: CASSEVIGTAVNEKLFF
v_call: TRBV7-8; clone_size: NA; d_call: NA; j_call: TRBJ1-3; cdr3_nt: TGTGCCAGCAGCTCCCTCTCTGGAAACACCATATATTTT; cdr3_aa: CASSSLSGNTIYF